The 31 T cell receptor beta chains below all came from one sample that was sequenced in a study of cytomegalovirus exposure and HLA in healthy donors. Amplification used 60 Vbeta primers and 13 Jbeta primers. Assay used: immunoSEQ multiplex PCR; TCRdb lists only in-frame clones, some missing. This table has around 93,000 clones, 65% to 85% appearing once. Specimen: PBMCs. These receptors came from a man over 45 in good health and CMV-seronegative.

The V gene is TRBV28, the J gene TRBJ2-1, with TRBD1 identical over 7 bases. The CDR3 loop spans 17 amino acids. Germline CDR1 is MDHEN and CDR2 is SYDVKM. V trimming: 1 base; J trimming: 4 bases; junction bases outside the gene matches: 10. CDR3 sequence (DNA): TGTGCCAGCAGTTTATCCCGACAGGGTGGTGTTTACAATGAGCAGTTCTTC. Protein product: CASSLSRQGGVYNEQFF.

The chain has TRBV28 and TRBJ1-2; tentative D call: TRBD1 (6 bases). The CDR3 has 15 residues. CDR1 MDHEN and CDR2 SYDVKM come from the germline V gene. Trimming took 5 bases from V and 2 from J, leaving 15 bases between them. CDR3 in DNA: TGTGCCAGCAGTCCCCCGACAGGACCCAACTATGGCTACACCTTC. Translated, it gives CASSPPTGPNYGYTF.

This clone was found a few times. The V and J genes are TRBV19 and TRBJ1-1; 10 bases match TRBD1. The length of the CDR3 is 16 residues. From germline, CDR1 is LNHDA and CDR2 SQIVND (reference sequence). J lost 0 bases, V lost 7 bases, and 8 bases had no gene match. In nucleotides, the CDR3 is TGTGCCAGTACCGACCCGGGACAGGGGATGAACACTGAAGCTTTCTTT. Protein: CASTDPGQGMNTEAFF.

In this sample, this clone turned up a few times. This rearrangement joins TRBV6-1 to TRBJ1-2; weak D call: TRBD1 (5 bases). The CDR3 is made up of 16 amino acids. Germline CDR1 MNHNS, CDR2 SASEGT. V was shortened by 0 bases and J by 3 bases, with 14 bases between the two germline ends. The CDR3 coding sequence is TGTGCCAGCAGTGAAGCCGGGCAGCGGGGGGACTATGGCTACACCTTC. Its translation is CASSEAGQRGDYGYTF.

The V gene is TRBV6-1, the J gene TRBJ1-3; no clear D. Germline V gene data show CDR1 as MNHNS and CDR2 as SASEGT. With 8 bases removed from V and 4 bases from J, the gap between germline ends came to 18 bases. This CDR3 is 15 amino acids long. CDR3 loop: CASVVGSGGGNTIYF. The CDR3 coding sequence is TGTGCCAGCGTCGTTGGGTCCGGCGGGGGAAACACCATATATTTT.

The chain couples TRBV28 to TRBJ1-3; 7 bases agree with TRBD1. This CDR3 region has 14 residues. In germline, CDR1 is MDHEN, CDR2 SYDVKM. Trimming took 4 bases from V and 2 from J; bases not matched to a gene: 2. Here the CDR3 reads CASSSGQAGNTIYF. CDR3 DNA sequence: TGTGCCAGCAGTTCCGGACAGGCTGGAAACACCATATATTTT. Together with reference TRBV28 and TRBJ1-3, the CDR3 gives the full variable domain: DVKVTQSSRYLVKRTGEKVFLECVQDMDHENMFWYRQDPGLGLRLIYFSYDVKMKEKGDIPEGYSVSREKKERFSLILESASTNQTSMYLCASSSGQAGNTIYFGEGSWLTVV.

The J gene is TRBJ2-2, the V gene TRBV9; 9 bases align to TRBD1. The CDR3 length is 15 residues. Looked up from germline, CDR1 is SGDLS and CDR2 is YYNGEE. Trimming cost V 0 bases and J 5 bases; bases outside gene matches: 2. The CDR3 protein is CASSVDGQGTGELFF. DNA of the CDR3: TGTGCCAGCAGCGTAGATGGACAGGGGACCGGGGAGCTGTTTTTT.

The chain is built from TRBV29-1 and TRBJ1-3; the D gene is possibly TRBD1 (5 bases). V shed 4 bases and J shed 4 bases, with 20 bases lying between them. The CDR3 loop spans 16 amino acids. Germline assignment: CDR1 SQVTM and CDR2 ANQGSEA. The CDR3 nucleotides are TGCAGCGTTGGGGGTAAACAGGCAGCGGGAGGAAACACCATATATTTT. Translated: CSVGGKQAAGGNTIYF.

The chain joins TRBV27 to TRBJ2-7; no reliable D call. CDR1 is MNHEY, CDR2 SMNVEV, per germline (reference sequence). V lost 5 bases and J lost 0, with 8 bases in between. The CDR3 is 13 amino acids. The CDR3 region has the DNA TGTGCCAGCAGTCCCCACTCCTCCTACGAGCAGTACTTC. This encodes CASSPHSSYEQYF.

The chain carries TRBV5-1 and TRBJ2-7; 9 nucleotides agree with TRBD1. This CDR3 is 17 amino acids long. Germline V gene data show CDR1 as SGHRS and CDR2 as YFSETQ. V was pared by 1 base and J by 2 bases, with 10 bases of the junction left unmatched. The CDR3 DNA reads TGCGCCAGCAGCTTGAAGTTAAGCGGACAGGGGACCTACGAGCAGTACTTC. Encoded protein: CASSLKLSGQGTYEQYF.

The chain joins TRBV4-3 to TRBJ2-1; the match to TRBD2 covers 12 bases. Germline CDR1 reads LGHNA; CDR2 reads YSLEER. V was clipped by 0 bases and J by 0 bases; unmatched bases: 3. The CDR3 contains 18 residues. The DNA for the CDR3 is TGCGCCAGCAGCCAAGATGGACTAGCGGGAAGCTCCTACAATGAGCAGTTCTTC. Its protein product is CASSQDGLAGSSYNEQFF.

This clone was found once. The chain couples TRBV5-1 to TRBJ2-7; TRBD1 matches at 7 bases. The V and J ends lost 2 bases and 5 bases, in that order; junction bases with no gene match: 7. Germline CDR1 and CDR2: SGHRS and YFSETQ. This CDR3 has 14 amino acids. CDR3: CASSFGRGIDEQYF. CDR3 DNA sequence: TGCGCCAGCAGCTTCGGCAGGGGGATCGACGAGCAGTACTTC. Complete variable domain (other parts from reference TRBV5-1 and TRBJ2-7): KAGVTQTPRYLIKTRGQQVTLSCSPISGHRSVSWYQQTPGQGLQFLFEYFSETQRNKGNFPGRFSGRQFSNSRSEMNVSTLELGDSALYLCASSFGRGIDEQYFGPGTRLTVT.

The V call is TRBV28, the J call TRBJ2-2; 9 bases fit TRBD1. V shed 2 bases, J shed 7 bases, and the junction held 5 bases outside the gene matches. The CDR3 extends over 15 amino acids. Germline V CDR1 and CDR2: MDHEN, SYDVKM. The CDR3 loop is CASSLIGQGIGELFF. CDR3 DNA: TGTGCCAGCAGTTTAATTGGACAGGGGATCGGGGAGCTGTTTTTT.

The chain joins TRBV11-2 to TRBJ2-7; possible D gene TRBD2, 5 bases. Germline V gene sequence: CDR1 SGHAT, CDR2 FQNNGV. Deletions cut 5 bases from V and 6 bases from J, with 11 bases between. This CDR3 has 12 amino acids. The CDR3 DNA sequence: TGTGCCAGCAGCCAGGTAGGAGGCGAGCAGTACTTC. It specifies CASSQVGGEQYF.

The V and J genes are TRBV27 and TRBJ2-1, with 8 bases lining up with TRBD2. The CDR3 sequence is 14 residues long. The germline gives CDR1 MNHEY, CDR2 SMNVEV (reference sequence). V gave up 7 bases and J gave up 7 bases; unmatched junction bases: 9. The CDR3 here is CASNIGRAGNEQFF. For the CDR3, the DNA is TGTGCCAGCAACATCGGGAGGGCGGGGAATGAGCAGTTCTTC.

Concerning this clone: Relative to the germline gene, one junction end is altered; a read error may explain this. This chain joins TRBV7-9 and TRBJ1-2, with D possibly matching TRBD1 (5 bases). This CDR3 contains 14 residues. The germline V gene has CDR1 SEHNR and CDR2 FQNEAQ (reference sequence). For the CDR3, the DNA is TGTTCCAGCAGCTCCCTACGGGGGAACTATGGCTACACCTTC. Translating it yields CSSSSLRGNYGYTF.

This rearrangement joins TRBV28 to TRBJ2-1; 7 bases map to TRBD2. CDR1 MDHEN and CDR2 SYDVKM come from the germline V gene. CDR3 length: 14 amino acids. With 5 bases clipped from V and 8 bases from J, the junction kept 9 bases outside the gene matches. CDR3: CASSLTSDRDEQFF. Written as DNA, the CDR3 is TGTGCCAGCAGTCTCACTAGCGATCGGGATGAGCAGTTCTTC.

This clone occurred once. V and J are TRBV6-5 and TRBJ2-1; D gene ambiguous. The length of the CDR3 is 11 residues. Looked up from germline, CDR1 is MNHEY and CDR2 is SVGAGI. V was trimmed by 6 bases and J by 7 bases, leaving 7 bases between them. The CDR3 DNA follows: TGTGCCAGCAGCACCGGGAATGAGCAGTTCTTC. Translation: CASSTGNEQFF.

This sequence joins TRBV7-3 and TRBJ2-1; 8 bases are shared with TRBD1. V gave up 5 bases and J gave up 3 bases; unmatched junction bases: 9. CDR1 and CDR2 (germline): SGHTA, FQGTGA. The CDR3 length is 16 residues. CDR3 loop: CASSPPAGQGYNEQFF. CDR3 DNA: TGTGCCAGCAGCCCCCCGGCTGGACAGGGCTACAATGAGCAGTTCTTC. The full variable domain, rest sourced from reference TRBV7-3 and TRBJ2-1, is GAGVSQTPSNKVTEKGKYVELRCDPISGHTALYWYRQSLGQGPEFLIYFQGTGAADDSGLPNDRFFAVRPEGSVSTLKIQRTERGDSAVYLCASSPPAGQGYNEQFFGPGTRLTVL.

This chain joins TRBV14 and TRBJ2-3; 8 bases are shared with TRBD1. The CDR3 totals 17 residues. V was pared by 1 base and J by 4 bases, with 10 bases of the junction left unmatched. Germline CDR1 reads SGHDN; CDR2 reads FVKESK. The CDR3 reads CASSQARTGRGPDTQYF. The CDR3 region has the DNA TGTGCCAGCAGCCAAGCTAGGACAGGGAGAGGTCCAGATACGCAGTATTTT.

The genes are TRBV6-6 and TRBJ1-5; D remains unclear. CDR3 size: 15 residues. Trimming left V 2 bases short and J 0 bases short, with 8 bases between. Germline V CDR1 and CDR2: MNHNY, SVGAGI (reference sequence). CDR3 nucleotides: TGTGCCAGCAGTTACGGAGCCAATAGCAATCAGCCCCAGCATTTT. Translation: CASSYGANSNQPQHF.

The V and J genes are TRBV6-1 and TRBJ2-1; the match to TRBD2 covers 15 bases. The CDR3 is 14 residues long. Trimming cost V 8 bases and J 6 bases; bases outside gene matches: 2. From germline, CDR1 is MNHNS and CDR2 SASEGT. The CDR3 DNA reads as TGTGCCAGCGGACTAGCGGGAGGGCCCAATGAGCAGTTCTTC. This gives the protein CASGLAGGPNEQFF.

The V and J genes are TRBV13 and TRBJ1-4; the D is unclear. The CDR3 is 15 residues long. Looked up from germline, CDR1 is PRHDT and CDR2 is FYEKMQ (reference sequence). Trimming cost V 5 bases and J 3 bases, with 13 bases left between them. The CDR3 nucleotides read TGTGCCAGCAGCCCGAGCCAACAGCCTAATGAAAAACTGTTTTTT. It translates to CASSPSQQPNEKLFF.

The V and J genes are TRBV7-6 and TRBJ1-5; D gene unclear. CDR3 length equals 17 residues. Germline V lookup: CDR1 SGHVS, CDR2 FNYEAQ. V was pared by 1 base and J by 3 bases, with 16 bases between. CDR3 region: CASSLETPTHDNQPQHF. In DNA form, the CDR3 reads TGTGCCAGCAGCTTAGAGACACCTACCCATGACAATCAGCCCCAGCATTTT.

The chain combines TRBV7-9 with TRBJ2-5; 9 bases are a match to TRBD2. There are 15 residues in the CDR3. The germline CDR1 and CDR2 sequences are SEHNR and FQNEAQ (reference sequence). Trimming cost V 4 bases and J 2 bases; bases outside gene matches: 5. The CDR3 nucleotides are TGTGCCAGCAGCTATGGCGGGAGGGTTCAAGAGACCCAGTACTTC. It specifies CASSYGGRVQETQYF.

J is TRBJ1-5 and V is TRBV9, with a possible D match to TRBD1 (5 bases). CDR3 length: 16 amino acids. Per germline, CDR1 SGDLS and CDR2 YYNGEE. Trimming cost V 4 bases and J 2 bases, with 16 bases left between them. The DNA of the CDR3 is TGTGCCAGCAGCCCTGGTCTGGGAGGGGGCAATCAGCCCCAGCATTTT. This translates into CASSPGLGGGNQPQHF.

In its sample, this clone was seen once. As DNA, the CDR3 is TGTGCCAGCAGTCCCCGTACTGGAAACACCATATATTTT. It yields the protein CASSPRTGNTIYF. The chain joins TRBV28 to TRBJ1-3; D is unresolved. Germline CDR1 and CDR2: MDHEN and SYDVKM. The V and J ends lost 5 bases and 2 bases respectively, with 7 bases between them. This CDR3 has 13 amino acids.

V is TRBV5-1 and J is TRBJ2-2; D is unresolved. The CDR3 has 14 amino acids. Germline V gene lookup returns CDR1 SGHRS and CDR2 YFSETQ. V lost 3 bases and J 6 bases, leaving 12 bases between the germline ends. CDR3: CASSSSTSAGELFF. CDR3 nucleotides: TGCGCCAGCAGCTCCTCTACGTCGGCCGGGGAGCTGTTTTTT.

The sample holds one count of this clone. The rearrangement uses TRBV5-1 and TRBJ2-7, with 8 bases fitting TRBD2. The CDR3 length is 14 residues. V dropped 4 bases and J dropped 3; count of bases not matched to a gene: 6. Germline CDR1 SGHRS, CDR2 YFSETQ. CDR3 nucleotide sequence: TGCGCCAGCAGCGGAGCGGGAGACCTCTACGAGCAGTACTTC. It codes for CASSGAGDLYEQYF.

The CDR3 nucleotides read TGTGCCAGCAGTTTAGGGCGGGGAGCGGCTTTCTTT. It codes for CASSLGRGAAFF. The chain links TRBV28 to TRBJ1-1; D remains ambiguous. The V end was cut by 2 bases, the J end by 11 bases, with 12 bases between. The CDR3 sequence is 12 residues long. Per germline, CDR1 MDHEN and CDR2 SYDVKM.

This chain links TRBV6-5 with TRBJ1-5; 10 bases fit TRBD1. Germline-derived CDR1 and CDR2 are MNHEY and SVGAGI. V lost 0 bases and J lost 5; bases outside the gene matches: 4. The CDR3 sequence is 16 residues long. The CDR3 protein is CASSYSDRGLDQPQHF. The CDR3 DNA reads TGTGCCAGCAGTTACTCAGACAGGGGGCTCGATCAGCCCCAGCATTTT.